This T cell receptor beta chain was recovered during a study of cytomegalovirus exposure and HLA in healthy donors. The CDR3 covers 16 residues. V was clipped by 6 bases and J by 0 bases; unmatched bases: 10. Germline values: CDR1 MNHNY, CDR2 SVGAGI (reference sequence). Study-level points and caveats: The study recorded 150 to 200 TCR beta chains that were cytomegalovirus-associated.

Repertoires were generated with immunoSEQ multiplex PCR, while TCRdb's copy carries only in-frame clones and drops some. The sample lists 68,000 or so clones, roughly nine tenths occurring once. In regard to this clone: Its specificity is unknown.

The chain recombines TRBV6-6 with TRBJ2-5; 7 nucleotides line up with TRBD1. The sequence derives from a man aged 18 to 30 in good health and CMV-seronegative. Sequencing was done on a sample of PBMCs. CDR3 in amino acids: CASSSPGTAYQETQYF. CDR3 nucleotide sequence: TGTGCCAGCAGCTCGCCCGGGACAGCGTACCAAGAGACCCAGTACTTC.